Listed here is a single T cell receptor (beta chain). Its specificity is not known. It was uncontrolled infection, other autoimmune disease, pregnancy or lactation that excluded patients. Regions amplified from RNA transcripts were the TCR beta CDR3 regions. First-round RT-PCR targeting the TCR CDR3 was performed with the HTBI primer set. In TCRdb, the multiplex PCR reads were re-called with MiXCR into one record per CDR3 protein. The sample holds some 510,000 distinct CDR3 sequences, under 60% seen once. The entry originates in a study of T cells in Graves' hyperthyroidism and ophthalmopathy. Study findings and constraints: The authors' 13 V-J model separated ophthalmopathy from stable hyperthyroidism. Peripheral blood also featured most of the thyroid clonotypes expanded above 0.001.

CDR3 length equals 16 residues. Germline lookup yields CDR1 MNHEY and CDR2 SVGAGI. Unmatched junction bases numbered 6, after V lost 2 bases and J lost 0 bases. V is TRBV6-5 and J is TRBJ1-1, with 7 nucleotides matching TRBD1. The specimen was peripheral blood or thyroid tissue (not recorded which). This receptor was identified in a woman between 18 and 29 years old with Graves' hyperthyroidism. The CDR3 DNA sequence: TGTGCCAGCAGTTACATCCAGGGGGGCATGAACACTGAAGCTTTCTTT. The encoded protein is CASSYIQGGMNTEAFF.